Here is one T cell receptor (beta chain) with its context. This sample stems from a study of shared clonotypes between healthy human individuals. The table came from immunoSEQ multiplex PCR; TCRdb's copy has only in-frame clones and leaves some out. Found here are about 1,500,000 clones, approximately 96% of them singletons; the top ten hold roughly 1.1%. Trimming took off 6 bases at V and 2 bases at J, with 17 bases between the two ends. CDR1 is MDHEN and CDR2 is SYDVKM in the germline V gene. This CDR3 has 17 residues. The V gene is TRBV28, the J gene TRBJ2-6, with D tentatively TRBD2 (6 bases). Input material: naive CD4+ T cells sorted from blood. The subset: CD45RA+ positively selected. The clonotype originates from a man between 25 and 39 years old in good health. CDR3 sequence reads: CASRPASGLPGANVLTF. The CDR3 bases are TGTGCCAGCAGACCGGCCAGCGGGCTGCCTGGGGCCAACGTCCTGACTTTC.